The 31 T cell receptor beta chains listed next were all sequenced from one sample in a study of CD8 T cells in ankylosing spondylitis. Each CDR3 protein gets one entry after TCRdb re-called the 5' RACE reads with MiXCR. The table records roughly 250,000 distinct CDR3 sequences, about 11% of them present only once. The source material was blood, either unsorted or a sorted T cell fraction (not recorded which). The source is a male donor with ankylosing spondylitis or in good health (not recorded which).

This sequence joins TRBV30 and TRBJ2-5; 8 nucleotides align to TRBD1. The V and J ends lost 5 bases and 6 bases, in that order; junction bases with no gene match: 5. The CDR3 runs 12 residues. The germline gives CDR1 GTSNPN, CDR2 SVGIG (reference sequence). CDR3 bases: TGTGCCTGGCAGGGGGCGGGAAAGACCCAGTACTTC. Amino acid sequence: CAWQGAGKTQYF.

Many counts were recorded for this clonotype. The CDR3, as DNA: TGCAGTGCTAGAGATACTACAGGGAGTCCTGGCTACACCTTC. Translating it yields CSARDTTGSPGYTF. The V call is TRBV20-1, the J call TRBJ1-2; a possible D gene is TRBD1 (6 bases). The CDR3 is 14 amino acids. V dropped 0 bases and J dropped 7 bases, with 15 bases sitting between them. Germline V gene lookup returns CDR1 DFQATT and CDR2 SNEGSKA (reference sequence).

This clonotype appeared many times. CDR3 protein: CATSPGQGVHEQYF. DNA for the CDR3: TGTGCCACCTCACCGGGACAGGGGGTCCACGAGCAGTACTTC. This chain joins TRBV12-3 or TRBV12-4 and TRBJ2-7; 11 bases align to TRBD1. The V segment lost 10 bases and the J segment 5 bases; nucleotides outside the gene matches: 10. The CDR3 runs to 14 residues.

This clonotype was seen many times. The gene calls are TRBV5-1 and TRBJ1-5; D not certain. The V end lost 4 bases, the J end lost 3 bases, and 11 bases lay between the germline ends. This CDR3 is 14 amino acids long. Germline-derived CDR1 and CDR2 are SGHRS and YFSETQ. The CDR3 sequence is CASSPGGNNQPQHF. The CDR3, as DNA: TGCGCCAGCAGCCCCGGAGGGAACAATCAGCCCCAGCATTTT.

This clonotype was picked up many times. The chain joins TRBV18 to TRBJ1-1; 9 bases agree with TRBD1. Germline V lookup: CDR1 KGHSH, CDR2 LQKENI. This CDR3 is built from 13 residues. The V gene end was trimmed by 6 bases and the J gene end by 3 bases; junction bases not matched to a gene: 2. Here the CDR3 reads CASSGQGDTEAFF. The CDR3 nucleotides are TGTGCCAGCTCGGGACAGGGAGACACTGAAGCTTTCTTT.

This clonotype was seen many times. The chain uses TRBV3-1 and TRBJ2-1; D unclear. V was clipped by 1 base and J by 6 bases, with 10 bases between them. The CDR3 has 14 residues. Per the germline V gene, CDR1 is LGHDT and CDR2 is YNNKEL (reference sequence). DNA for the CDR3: TGTGCCAGCAGCCAAGTTCAGTCCGGCAATGAGCAGTTCTTC. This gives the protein CASSQVQSGNEQFF.

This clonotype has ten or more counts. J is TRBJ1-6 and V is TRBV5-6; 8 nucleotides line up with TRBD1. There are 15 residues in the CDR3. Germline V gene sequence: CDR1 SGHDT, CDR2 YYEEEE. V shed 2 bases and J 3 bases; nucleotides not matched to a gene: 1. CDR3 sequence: CASSFGTGYNSPLHF. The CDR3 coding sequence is TGTGCCAGCAGCTTCGGGACAGGCTATAATTCACCCCTCCACTTT.

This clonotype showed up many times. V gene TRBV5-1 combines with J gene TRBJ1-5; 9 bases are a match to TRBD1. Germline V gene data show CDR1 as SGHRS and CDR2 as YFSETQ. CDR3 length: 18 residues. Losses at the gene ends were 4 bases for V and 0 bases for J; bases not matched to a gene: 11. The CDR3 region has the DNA TGCGCCAGCAGCAGAGGACAGGGGTACCCATATAGCAATCAGCCCCAGCATTTT. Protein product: CASSRGQGYPYSNQPQHF.

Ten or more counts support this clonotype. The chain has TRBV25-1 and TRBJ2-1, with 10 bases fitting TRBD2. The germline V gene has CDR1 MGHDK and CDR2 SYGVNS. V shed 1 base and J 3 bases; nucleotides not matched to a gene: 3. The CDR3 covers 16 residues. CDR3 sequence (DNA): TGTGCCAGCAGTGAATTAGCTAGCGGGAGCTACAATGAGCAGTTCTTC. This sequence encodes CASSELASGSYNEQFF. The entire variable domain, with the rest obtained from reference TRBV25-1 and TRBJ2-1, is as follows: EADIYQTPRYLVIGTGKKITLECSQTMGHDKMYWYQQDPGMELHLIHYSYGVNSTEKGDLSSESTVSRIRTEHFPLTLESARPSHTSQYLCASSELASGSYNEQFFGPGTRLTVL.

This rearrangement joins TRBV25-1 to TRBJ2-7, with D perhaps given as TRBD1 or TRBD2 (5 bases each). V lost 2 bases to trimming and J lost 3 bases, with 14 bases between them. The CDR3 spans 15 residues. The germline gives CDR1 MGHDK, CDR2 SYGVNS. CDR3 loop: CASSEPTGRYYEQYF. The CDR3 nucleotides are TGTGCCAGCAGTGAACCTACGGGACGGTACTACGAGCAGTACTTC.

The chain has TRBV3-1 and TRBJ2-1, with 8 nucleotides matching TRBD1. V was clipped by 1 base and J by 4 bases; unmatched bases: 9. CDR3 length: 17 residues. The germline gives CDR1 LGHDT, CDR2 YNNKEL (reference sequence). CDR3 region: CASSQAAGTGLYNEQFF. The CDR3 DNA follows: TGTGCCAGCAGCCAAGCTGCCGGGACAGGTCTATACAATGAGCAGTTCTTC.

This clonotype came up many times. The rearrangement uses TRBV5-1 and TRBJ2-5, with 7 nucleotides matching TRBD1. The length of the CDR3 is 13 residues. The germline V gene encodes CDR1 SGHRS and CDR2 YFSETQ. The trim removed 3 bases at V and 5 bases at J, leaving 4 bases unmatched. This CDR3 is CASSSQGWETQYF. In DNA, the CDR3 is TGCGCCAGCAGCTCACAGGGGTGGGAGACCCAGTACTTC. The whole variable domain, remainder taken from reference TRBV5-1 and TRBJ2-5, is KAGVTQTPRYLIKTRGQQVTLSCSPISGHRSVSWYQQTPGQGLQFLFEYFSETQRNKGNFPGRFSGRQFSNSRSEMNVSTLELGDSALYLCASSSQGWETQYFGPGTRLLVL.

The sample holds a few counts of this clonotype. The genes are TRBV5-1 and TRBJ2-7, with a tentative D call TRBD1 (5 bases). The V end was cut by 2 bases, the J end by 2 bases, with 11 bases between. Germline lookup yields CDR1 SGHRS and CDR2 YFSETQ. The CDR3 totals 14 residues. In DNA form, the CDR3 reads TGCGCCAGCAGCTTAGGGGTAGCAACCTACGAGCAGTACTTC. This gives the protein CASSLGVATYEQYF. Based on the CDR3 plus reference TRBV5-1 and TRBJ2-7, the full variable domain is KAGVTQTPRYLIKTRGQQVTLSCSPISGHRSVSWYQQTPGQGLQFLFEYFSETQRNKGNFPGRFSGRQFSNSRSEMNVSTLELGDSALYLCASSLGVATYEQYFGPGTRLTVT.

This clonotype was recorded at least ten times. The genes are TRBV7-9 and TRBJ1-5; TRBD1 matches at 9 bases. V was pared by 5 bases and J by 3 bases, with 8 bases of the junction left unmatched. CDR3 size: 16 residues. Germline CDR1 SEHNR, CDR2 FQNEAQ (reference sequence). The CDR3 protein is CASSLGQGASNQPQHF. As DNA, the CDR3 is TGTGCCAGCAGCCTGGGACAGGGCGCCTCCAATCAGCCCCAGCATTTT.

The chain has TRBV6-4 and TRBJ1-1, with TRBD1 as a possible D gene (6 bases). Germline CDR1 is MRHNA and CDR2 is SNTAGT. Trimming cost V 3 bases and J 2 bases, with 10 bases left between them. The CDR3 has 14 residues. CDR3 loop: CASSEEGGNTEAFF. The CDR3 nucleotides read TGTGCCAGCAGTGAGGAGGGGGGTAACACTGAAGCTTTCTTT.

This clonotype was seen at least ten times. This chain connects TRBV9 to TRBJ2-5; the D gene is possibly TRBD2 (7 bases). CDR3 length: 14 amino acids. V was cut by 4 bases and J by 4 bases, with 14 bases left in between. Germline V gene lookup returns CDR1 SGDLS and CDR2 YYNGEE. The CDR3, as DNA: TGTGCCAGCAGCCCCCACGCGGGGGCAGAGACCCAGTACTTC. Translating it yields CASSPHAGAETQYF.

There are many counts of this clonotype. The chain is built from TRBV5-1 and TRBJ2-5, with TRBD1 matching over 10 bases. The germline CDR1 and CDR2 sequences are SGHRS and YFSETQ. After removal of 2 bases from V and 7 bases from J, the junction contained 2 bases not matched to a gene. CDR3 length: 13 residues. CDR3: CASSFRTGGTQYF. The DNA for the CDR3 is TGCGCCAGCAGCTTCAGGACAGGGGGGACCCAGTACTTC. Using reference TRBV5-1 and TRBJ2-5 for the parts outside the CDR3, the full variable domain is KAGVTQTPRYLIKTRGQQVTLSCSPISGHRSVSWYQQTPGQGLQFLFEYFSETQRNKGNFPGRFSGRQFSNSRSEMNVSTLELGDSALYLCASSFRTGGTQYFGPGTRLLVL.

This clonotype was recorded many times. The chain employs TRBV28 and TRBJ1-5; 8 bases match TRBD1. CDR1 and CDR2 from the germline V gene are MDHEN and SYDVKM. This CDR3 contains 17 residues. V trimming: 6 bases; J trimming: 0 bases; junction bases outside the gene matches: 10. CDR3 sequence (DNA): TGTGCCAGCAGGGACAGGGCGACCTCTTATAGCAATCAGCCCCAGCATTTT. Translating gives CASRDRATSYSNQPQHF. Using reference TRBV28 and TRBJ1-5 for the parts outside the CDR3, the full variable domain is DVKVTQSSRYLVKRTGEKVFLECVQDMDHENMFWYRQDPGLGLRLIYFSYDVKMKEKGDIPEGYSVSREKKERFSLILESASTNQTSMYLCASRDRATSYSNQPQHFGDGTRLSIL.

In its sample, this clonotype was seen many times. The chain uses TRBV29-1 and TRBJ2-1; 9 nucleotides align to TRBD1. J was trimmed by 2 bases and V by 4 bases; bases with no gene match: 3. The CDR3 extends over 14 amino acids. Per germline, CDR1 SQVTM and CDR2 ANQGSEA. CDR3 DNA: TGCAGCGTTGCCGGACAGGGGCCCTACAATGAGCAGTTCTTC. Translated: CSVAGQGPYNEQFF.

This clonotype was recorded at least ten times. The CDR3 nucleotides read TGCGCCAGCAGTAAGACAGACAGCTCCTACGAGCAGTACTTC. Translating gives CASSKTDSSYEQYF. The genes are TRBV5-1 and TRBJ2-7; tentative D call: TRBD1 (5 bases). The V and J ends lost 5 bases and 0 bases respectively, with 12 bases between them. Germline CDR1 is SGHRS and CDR2 is YFSETQ. CDR3 length: 14 residues.

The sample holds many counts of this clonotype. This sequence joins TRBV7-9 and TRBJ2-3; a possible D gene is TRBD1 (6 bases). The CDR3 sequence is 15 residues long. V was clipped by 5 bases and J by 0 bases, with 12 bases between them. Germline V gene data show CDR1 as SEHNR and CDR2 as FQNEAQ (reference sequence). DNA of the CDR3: TGTGCCAGCAGCCCAGGGGTTAGGAGCACAGATACGCAGTATTTT. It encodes CASSPGVRSTDTQYF. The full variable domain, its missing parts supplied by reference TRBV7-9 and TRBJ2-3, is DTGVSQNPRHKITKRGQNVTFRCDPISEHNRLYWYRQTLGQGPEFLTYFQNEAQLEKSRLLSDRFSAERPKGSFSTLEIQRTEQGDSAMYLCASSPGVRSTDTQYFGPGTRLTVL.

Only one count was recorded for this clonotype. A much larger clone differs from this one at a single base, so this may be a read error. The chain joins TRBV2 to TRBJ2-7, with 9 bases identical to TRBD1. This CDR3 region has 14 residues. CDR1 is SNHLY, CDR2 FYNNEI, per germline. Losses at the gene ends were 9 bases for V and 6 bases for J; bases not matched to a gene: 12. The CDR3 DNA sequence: TGTGCCAGTTCACCGGGACAGGGCTGGGCCGAGCAGTACTTC. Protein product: CASSPGQGWAEQYF. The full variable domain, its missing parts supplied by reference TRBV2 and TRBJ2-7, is EPEVTQTPSHQVTQMGQEVILRCVPISNHLYFYWYRQILGQKVEFLVSFYNNEISEKSEIFDDQFSVERPDGSNFTLKIRSTKLEDSAMYFCASSPGQGWAEQYFGPGTRLTVT.

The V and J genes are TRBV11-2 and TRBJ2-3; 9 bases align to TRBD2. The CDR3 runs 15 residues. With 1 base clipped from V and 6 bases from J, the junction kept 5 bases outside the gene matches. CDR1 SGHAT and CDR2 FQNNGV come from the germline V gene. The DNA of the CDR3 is TGTGCCAGCAGCTTAGGAGCGGGGGGTATGGATACGCAGTATTTT. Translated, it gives CASSLGAGGMDTQYF.

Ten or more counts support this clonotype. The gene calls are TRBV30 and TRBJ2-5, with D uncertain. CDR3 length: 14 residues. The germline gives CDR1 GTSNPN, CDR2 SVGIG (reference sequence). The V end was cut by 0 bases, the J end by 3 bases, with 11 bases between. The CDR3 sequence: CAWSVRATKETQYF. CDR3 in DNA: TGTGCCTGGAGTGTACGAGCGACGAAAGAGACCCAGTACTTC.

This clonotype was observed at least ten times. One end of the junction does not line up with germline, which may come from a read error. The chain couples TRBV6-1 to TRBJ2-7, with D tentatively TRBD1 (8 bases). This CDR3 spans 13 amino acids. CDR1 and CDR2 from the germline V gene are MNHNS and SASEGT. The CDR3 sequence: CASRGLQGEAVNF. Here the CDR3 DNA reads TGTGCCAGCAGGGGACTACAGGGGGAGGCTGTAAACTTC.

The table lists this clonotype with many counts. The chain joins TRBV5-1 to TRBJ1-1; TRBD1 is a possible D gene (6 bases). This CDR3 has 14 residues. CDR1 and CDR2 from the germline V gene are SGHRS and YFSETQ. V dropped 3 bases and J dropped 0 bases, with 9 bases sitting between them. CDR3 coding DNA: TGCGCCAGCAGCTACAGGGAGGTGAACACTGAAGCTTTCTTT. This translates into CASSYREVNTEAFF.

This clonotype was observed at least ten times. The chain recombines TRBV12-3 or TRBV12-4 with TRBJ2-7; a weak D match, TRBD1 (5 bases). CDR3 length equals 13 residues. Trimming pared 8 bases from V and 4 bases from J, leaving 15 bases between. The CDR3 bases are TGTGCCAGCTCTCAGGGTATCCCGTACGAGCAGTACTTC. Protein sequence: CASSQGIPYEQYF.

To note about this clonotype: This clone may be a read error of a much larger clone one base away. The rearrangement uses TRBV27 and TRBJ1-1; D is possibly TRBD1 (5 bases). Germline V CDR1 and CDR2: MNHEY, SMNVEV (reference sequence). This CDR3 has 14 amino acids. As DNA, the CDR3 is TGTGCCGGCAGTTTATGGGGGGAGAACACTGAAGCTTTCTTT. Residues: CAGSLWGENTEAFF.

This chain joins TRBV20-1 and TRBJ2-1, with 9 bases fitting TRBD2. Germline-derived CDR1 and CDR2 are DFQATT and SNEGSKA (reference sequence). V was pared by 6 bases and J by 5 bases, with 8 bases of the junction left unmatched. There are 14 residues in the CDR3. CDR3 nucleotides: TGCAGTGCGGCGAGCGGGAGGAAGGACAATGAGCAGTTCTTC. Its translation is CSAASGRKDNEQFF.

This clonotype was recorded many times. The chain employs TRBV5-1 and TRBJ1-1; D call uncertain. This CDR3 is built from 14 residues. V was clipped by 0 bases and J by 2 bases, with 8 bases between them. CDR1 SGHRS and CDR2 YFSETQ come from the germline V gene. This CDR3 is CASSLGQPNTEAFF. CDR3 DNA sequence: TGCGCCAGCAGCTTGGGTCAGCCAAACACTGAAGCTTTCTTT. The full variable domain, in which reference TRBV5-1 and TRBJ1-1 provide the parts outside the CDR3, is KAGVTQTPRYLIKTRGQQVTLSCSPISGHRSVSWYQQTPGQGLQFLFEYFSETQRNKGNFPGRFSGRQFSNSRSEMNVSTLELGDSALYLCASSLGQPNTEAFFGQGTRLTVV.

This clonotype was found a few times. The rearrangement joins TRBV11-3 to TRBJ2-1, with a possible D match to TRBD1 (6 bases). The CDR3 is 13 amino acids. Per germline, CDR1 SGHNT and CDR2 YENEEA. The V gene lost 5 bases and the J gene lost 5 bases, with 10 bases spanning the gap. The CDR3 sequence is CASSADSHNEQFF. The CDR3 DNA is TGTGCCAGCAGCGCGGACAGCCACAATGAGCAGTTCTTC.